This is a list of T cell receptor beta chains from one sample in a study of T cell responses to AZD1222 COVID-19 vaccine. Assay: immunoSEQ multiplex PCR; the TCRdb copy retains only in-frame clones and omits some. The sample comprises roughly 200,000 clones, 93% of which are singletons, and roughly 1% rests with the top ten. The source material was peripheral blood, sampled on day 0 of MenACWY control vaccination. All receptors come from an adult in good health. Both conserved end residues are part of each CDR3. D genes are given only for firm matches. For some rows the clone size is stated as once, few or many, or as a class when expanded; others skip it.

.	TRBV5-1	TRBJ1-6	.	TGCGCCAGCAGCACAGAGAGGGGATATAATTCACCCCTCCACTTT	CASSTERGYNSPLHF
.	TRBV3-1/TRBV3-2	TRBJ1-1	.	TGTGCCAGCAGCCAAGGGCTGAAGGGGACTGAAGCTTTCTTT	CASSQGLKGTEAFF
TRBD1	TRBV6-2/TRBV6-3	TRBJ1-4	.	TGTGCCAGCAGTTCGGGACAGGGCGGAAATGAAAAACTGTTTTTT	CASSSGQGGNEKLFF
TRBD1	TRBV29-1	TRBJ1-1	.	TGCAGCGTTGCAGACAGGGGGTTCTTGGCCACTGAAGCTTTCTTT	CSVADRGFLATEAFF
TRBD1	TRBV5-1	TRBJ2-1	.	TGCGCCAGCAGCTCCGCAGGGGGATCCTACAATGAGCAGTTCTTC	CASSSAGGSYNEQFF
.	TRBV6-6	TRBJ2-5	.	TGTGCCAGCAGTTACTCGGATCAGACCCAGTACTTC	CASSYSDQTQYF
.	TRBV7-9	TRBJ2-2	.	TGTGCCAGCAGCTTATCGGACGGGCTCACCGGGGAGCTGTTTTTT	CASSLSDGLTGELFF
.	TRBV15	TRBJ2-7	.	TGTGCCACCAGCAGAGAAGGTGGCATCGCCTACGAGCAGTACTTC	CATSREGGIAYEQYF
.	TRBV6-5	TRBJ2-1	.	TGTGCCAGCACAGTAGGACTCGGGGGTGAGCAGTTCTTC	CASTVGLGGEQFF
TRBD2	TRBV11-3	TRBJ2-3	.	TGTGCCAGCAGCTTCGGGGGGGCAAGCACAGATACGCAGTATTTT	CASSFGGASTDTQYF
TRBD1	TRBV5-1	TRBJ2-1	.	TGCGCCAGCAGCTTCGGGACAGCGAACAATGAGCAGTTCTTC	CASSFGTANNEQFF
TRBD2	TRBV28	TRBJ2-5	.	TGTGCCAGCAGTCCGACTAGCCCCGTGAAGACCCAGTACTTC	CASSPTSPVKTQYF
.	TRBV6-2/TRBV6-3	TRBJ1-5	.	TGTGCCAGCAGTCCACGACAGTCCGTAGGGTATCAGCCCCAGCATTTT	CASSPRQSVGYQPQHF
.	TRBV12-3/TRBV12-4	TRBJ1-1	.	TGTGCCAGCAGGGCCACAGGAGTGGGTGAAGCTTTCTTT	CASRATGVGEAFF
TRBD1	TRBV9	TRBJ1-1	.	TGTGCCAGCAGCGGACTACAGGGGAATAACACTGAAGCTTTCTTT	CASSGLQGNNTEAFF
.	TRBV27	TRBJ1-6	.	TGTGCCAGCAGTTTCGGACAGCCTAATTCACCCCTCCACTTT	CASSFGQPNSPLHF
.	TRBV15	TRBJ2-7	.	TGTGCCACCAGCAGAGATCGAGGGGGTCTCAACGAGCAGTACTTC	CATSRDRGGLNEQYF
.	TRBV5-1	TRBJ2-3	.	TGCGCCAGCAGCTTGGCTGGGCCCGGCACAGATACGCAGTATTTT	CASSLAGPGTDTQYF
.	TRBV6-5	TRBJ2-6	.	TGTGCCACTACCTTCTCTGGGGCCAACGTCCTGACTTTC	CATTFSGANVLTF
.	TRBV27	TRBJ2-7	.	TGTGCCAGCAGCACCGGGGGAGGATGGTCCTACGAGCAGTACTTC	CASSTGGGWSYEQYF
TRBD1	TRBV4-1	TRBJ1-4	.	TGCGCCAGCAGCCTCCCCGGGACAGGGAATGAAAAACTGTTTTTT	CASSLPGTGNEKLFF
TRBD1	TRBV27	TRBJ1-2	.	TGTGCCAGCAGTTCTCGGGACAGGGGAGGCGGCTACACCTTC	CASSSRDRGGGYTF
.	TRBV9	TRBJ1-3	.	TGTGCCAGCAGCGTGGGGGGTATCGGAAACACCATATATTTT	CASSVGGIGNTIYF
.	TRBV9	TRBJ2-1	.	TGTGCCAGCAGCGTAGGCGTAGTTGGGAATGAGCAGTTCTTC	CASSVGVVGNEQFF
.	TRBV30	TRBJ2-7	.	TGTGCCTGGACCCCCGGGCCCCCCTACGAGCAGTACTTC	CAWTPGPPYEQYF
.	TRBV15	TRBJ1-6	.	TGTGCCACCAGCAGAAGAGACCAGGTACGGAATTCACCCCTCCACTTT	CATSRRDQVRNSPLHF
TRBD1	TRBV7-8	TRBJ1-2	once	TGTGCCAGCAGCCAGGACAGGAGATATGGCTACACCTTC	CASSQDRRYGYTF
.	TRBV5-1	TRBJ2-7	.	TGCGCCAGCAGCTTCGGGACGGTTACCTACGAGCAGTACTTC	CASSFGTVTYEQYF
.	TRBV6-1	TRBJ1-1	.	TGTGCCAGCAACTGGGGAGGAAACACTGAAGCTTTCTTT	CASNWGGNTEAFF
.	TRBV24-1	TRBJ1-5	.	TGTGCCACCAGTGATCAGGGGCGGCAGCCCCAGCATTTT	CATSDQGRQPQHF
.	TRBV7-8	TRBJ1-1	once	TGTGCCAGCAGCTTAGGGTCTTTAAGGGGGGGGAACACTGAAGCTTTCTTT	CASSLGSLRGGNTEAFF
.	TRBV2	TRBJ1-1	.	TGTGCCAGCAGGGGATCAACCGGGACTCACACTGAAGCTTTCTTT	CASRGSTGTHTEAFF
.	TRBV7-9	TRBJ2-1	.	TGTGCCAGCAGCGTCGGCTACAATGAGCAGTTCTTC	CASSVGYNEQFF
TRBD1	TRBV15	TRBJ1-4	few	TGTGCCACCAGCAGCGAGAACCCGGGACAGGGAATTGGAAAACTGTTTTTT	CATSSENPGQGIGKLFF
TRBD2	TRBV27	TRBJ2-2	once	TGTGCCAGCAGTATTCTAGCGGGGAACACCGGGGAGCTGTTTTTT	CASSILAGNTGELFF
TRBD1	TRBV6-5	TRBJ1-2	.	TGTGCCAGCAGCAGACAGGGATCCTATGGCTACACCTTC	CASSRQGSYGYTF
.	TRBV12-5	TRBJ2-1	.	TGTGCTAGTGGTTTGAGTGGTTCGCGTGAGCAGTTCTTC	CASGLSGSREQFF
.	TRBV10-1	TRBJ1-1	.	TGCGCCAGCAGTGAGTCGAGAATTGCGGATGAAGCTTTCTTT	CASSESRIADEAFF
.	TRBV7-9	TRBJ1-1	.	TGTGCCAGCACCCGGGGGGCGAACACTGAAGCTTTCTTT	CASTRGANTEAFF
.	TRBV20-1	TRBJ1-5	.	TGCAGTGCTAGTTTAAGTTTGGGGTTGTATCAGCCCCAGCATTTT	CSASLSLGLYQPQHF
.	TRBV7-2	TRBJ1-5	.	TGTGCCAGCAGCTTAGGGGAGGGCGGTCAGCCCCAGCATTTT	CASSLGEGGQPQHF
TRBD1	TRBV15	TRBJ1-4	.	TGTGCCACCAGCAGAATCGGGACAGGGGCAAATGAAAAACTGTTTTTT	CATSRIGTGANEKLFF
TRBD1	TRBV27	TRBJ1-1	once	TGTGCCAGCTATAGGTGGGGACAGAATGAAGCTTTCTTT	CASYRWGQNEAFF